These 28 T cell receptor beta chains originate from one sample sequenced in a study of shared clonotypes between healthy human individuals. Some clones are missing from TCRdb's copy, which holds only in-frame ones; the method was immunoSEQ multiplex PCR. The sample records 2,500,000 or so clones, 93% being singletons. The sequencing input was naive CD4+ T cells from PBMCs. Stated subset: CD45RA+ positively selected. Every receptor here comes from a young man in good health. Some clones in this sample may be carry-over from other donors' samples.

V usage is TRBV2 and J usage is TRBJ2-1; the D gene is possibly TRBD2 (6 bases). CDR1 and CDR2 (germline): SNHLY, FYNNEI. Deletions cut 6 bases from V and 2 bases from J, with 35 bases between. CDR3 length: 22 residues. CDR3 bases: TGTGCCAGCAGGGAACAAAGGGGTGGAGGGGACGGTCGAATTCCCACCTACAATGAGCAGTTCTTC. This codes for CASREQRGGGDGRIPTYNEQFF.

The sample holds one count of this clone. J is TRBJ1-1 and V is TRBV28; 8 bases agree with TRBD1. The V gene end was trimmed by 4 bases and the J gene end by 0 bases; junction bases not matched to a gene: 10. Looked up from germline, CDR1 is MDHEN and CDR2 is SYDVKM. The CDR3 spans 17 residues. As DNA, the CDR3 is TGTGCCAGCAGTTCGCTCTTAACAGGGGGTATGAACACTGAAGCTTTCTTT. Its translation is CASSSLLTGGMNTEAFF.

J is TRBJ2-7 and V is TRBV6-5; unclear D gene. V was trimmed by 10 bases and J by 1 base, leaving 20 bases between them. CDR3 length: 15 amino acids. In germline, CDR1 is MNHEY, CDR2 SVGAGI. In DNA, the CDR3 is TGTGCCACCCGACGGGCCAAGGACCGGTCCTACGAGCAGTACTTC. The encoded protein is CATRRAKDRSYEQYF.

The chain uses TRBV9 and TRBJ1-2, with TRBD1 matching over 7 bases. Trimming removed 8 bases from V and 2 bases from J; junction bases left unmatched: 9. The CDR3 spans 14 residues. From germline, CDR1 is SGDLS and CDR2 YYNGEE. CDR3 sequence reads: CASQPGQRNYGYTF. CDR3 bases: TGTGCCAGTCAACCGGGACAGCGCAACTATGGCTACACCTTC. Full variable domain (rest looked up from reference TRBV9 and TRBJ1-2): DSGVTQTPKHLITATGQRVTLRCSPRSGDLSVYWYQQSLDQGLQFLIQYYNGEERAKGNILERFSAQQFPDLHSELNLSSLELGDSALYFCASQPGQRNYGYTFGSGTRLTVV.

Of note for this clone: At the DNA level, this CDR3 is encoded by other sequences in the same sample as well. The V gene is TRBV11-2, the J gene TRBJ1-5; D possibly corresponds to TRBD1 (5 bases). The germline V gene has CDR1 SGHAT and CDR2 FQNNGV. V was pared by 2 bases and J by 7 bases, with 9 bases between. This CDR3 is 13 amino acids long. The CDR3 DNA follows: TGTGCCAGCAGCTTAACGGGGGACCAGCCCCAGCATTTT. Encoded protein: CASSLTGDQPQHF.

This clone has just one count. This rearrangement joins TRBV15 to TRBJ2-5; D remains unclear. In germline, CDR1 is LNHNV, CDR2 YYDKDF (reference sequence). This CDR3 has 13 amino acids. V lost 1 base and J lost 7, with 10 bases in between. This CDR3 is CATSRAGKGTQYF. In nucleotides, the CDR3 is TGTGCCACCAGCAGAGCTGGCAAGGGGACCCAGTACTTC.

The chain recombines TRBV6-1 with TRBJ2-2, with D possibly TRBD1 on 5 matching bases. Germline V gives CDR1 MNHNS, CDR2 SASEGT. Trimming cost V 4 bases and J 5 bases, with 20 bases left between them. The CDR3 is 17 residues long. CDR3 in amino acids: CASSGLRQSFNTGELFF. As DNA, the CDR3 is TGTGCCAGCAGTGGCTTAAGACAGTCCTTTAATACCGGGGAGCTGTTTTTT.

The chain has TRBV7-2 and TRBJ2-7; maybe TRBD2 (5 bases). The CDR3 sequence is 15 residues long. Germline CDR1 is SGHTA and CDR2 is FQGNSA. Trimming removed 6 bases from V and 0 bases from J, with 15 bases in between. The DNA of the CDR3 is TGTGCCAGCAGTACCGCTAGAGGGAGCTCCTACGAGCAGTACTTC. Translated, it gives CASSTARGSSYEQYF.

The chain is built from TRBV11-3 and TRBJ2-7; no clear D. This CDR3 is built from 13 residues. The ends were cut back, 4 bases at V and 3 bases at J, with 10 bases in the middle. Germline V gene lookup returns CDR1 SGHNT and CDR2 YENEEA. CDR3 bases: TGTGCCAGCAGCTCCGCTTGGAGCTACGAGCAGTACTTC. It specifies CASSSAWSYEQYF.

The V gene is TRBV6-6, the J gene TRBJ2-3; D is possibly TRBD2 (5 bases). The V end was cut by 4 bases, the J end by 2 bases, with 10 bases between. Germline CDR1 reads MNHNY; CDR2 reads SVGAGI (reference sequence). The CDR3 sequence is 14 residues long. CDR3 loop: CASSLEEATDTQYF. The CDR3 DNA sequence: TGTGCCAGCAGTTTGGAGGAGGCCACAGATACGCAGTATTTT.

The chain recombines TRBV7-9 with TRBJ1-6; D unclear. V lost 5 bases and J lost 4, with 6 bases in between. The CDR3 is 13 amino acids. CDR1 and CDR2 from the germline V gene are SEHNR and FQNEAQ (reference sequence). The CDR3 DNA sequence: TGTGCCAGCAGCGGGGAGTATAATTCACCCCTCCACTTT. Its translation is CASSGEYNSPLHF.

The chain has TRBV29-1 and TRBJ2-1; the D call may be TRBD1 or TRBD2 (5 bases each). The germline CDR1 and CDR2 sequences are SQVTM and ANQGSEA. Trimming removed 8 bases from V and 1 base from J, with 12 bases in between. CDR3 length: 13 amino acids. CDR3 DNA: TGCAGCATCCGGGACGGATCCTACAATGAGCAGTTCTTC. Protein sequence: CSIRDGSYNEQFF.

The chain employs TRBV11-2 and TRBJ2-1; D is unresolved. The CDR3 runs 15 residues. CDR1 and CDR2 from the germline V gene are SGHAT and FQNNGV. With 5 bases removed from V and 0 bases from J, the gap between germline ends came to 11 bases. The CDR3 spells CASSLRGPSYNEQFF. CDR3 sequence (DNA): TGTGCCAGCAGCCTACGTGGGCCCTCCTACAATGAGCAGTTCTTC.

The chain is built from TRBV14 and TRBJ2-2; 8 nucleotides line up with TRBD2. CDR1 is SGHDN and CDR2 is FVKESK in the germline V gene. The CDR3 is made up of 15 amino acids. The junction had 8 bases not matched to a gene; V was cut back by 4 bases and J by 7 bases. The CDR3, as DNA: TGTGCCAGCAGCCTCTTGCGGGGGGCGGTCGGGGAGCTGTTTTTT. Protein sequence: CASSLLRGAVGELFF. Looking up the rest from reference TRBV14 and TRBJ2-2 gives the full variable domain: EAGVTQFPSHSVIEKGQTVTLRCDPISGHDNLYWYRRVMGKEIKFLLHFVKESKQDESGMPNNRFLAERTGGTYSTLKVQPAELEDSGVYFCASSLLRGAVGELFFGEGSRLTVL.

The chain is built from TRBV15 and TRBJ1-2; D is unclear. The CDR3 is 15 residues long. In germline, CDR1 is LNHNV, CDR2 YYDKDF (reference sequence). Trimming removed 4 bases from V and 5 bases from J, with 17 bases in between. CDR3 region: CATSTLVGEQYGYTF. In nucleotides, the CDR3 is TGTGCCACCAGCACTTTAGTCGGGGAACAATATGGCTACACCTTC.

This chain links TRBV29-1 with TRBJ2-2, with 9 bases lining up with TRBD2. V lost 1 base to trimming and J lost 5 bases; unmatched junction nucleotides: 5. Germline values: CDR1 SQVTM, CDR2 ANQGSEA. This CDR3 region has 15 residues. For the CDR3, the DNA is TGCAGCGTTGAAGGCGGGAGGGTGGGTACCGGGGAGCTGTTTTTT. Translated, it gives CSVEGGRVGTGELFF.

The chain is built from TRBV29-1 and TRBJ2-3; no clear D. Trimming pared 7 bases from V and 4 bases from J, leaving 12 bases between. From germline, CDR1 is SQVTM and CDR2 ANQGSEA. The CDR3 runs 12 residues. For the CDR3, the DNA is TGCAGCGGCTACCCATCGCCAGATACGCAGTATTTT. Its protein is CSGYPSPDTQYF.

The chain carries TRBV7-3 and TRBJ2-7, with TRBD2 matching over 12 bases. The trim removed 5 bases at V and 5 bases at J, leaving 7 bases unmatched. CDR1 is SGHTA, CDR2 FQGTGA, per germline. The CDR3 length is 15 residues. The CDR3 loop is CASSARLAGVHEQYF. The CDR3 DNA reads as TGTGCCAGCAGCGCCAGACTAGCGGGAGTCCACGAGCAGTACTTC.

This chain connects TRBV5-1 to TRBJ2-5; D possibly corresponds to TRBD2 (6 bases). The CDR3 length is 15 residues. V lost 2 bases and J 1 base, leaving 12 bases between the germline ends. Germline CDR1 and CDR2: SGHRS and YFSETQ. Here the CDR3 DNA reads TGCGCCAGCAGCTTTTGGGGCGGGGCCCAAGAGACCCAGTACTTC. Amino acids: CASSFWGGAQETQYF.

This clone was seen only once. This rearrangement joins TRBV28 to TRBJ2-5; D is perhaps TRBD2 (6 bases). Germline-derived CDR1 and CDR2 are MDHEN and SYDVKM. The germline V and J ends were trimmed by 6 bases and 3 bases, with 14 bases remaining between them. This CDR3 contains 14 residues. CDR3 nucleotides: TGTGCCAGCAGCCGACTAGGCAAGAAAGAGACCCAGTACTTC. It encodes CASSRLGKKETQYF.

The genes are TRBV4-2 and TRBJ2-2; 8 bases are shared with TRBD1. Germline loops: CDR1 LGHNA, CDR2 YNFKEQ. The CDR3 covers 14 residues. The trim removed 6 bases at V and 6 bases at J, leaving 6 bases unmatched. The CDR3 DNA reads TGTGCCAGCAGGCAGGGGGCGGGTTCCGGGGAGCTGTTTTTT. This gives the protein CASRQGAGSGELFF.

The rearrangement uses TRBV6-6 and TRBJ2-1; 8 bases align to TRBD1. CDR1 MNHNY and CDR2 SVGAGI come from the germline V gene (reference sequence). The CDR3 covers 15 residues. After removal of 0 bases from V and 4 bases from J, the junction contained 2 bases not matched to a gene. The CDR3 DNA sequence: TGTGCCAGCAGTTACTCTGGACAGGGTTACAATGAGCAGTTCTTC. This sequence encodes CASSYSGQGYNEQFF.

The chain couples TRBV18 to TRBJ1-5, with 7 bases that match TRBD1. The length of the CDR3 is 17 residues. Per germline, CDR1 KGHSH and CDR2 LQKENI. Losses at the gene ends were 2 bases for V and 2 bases for J; bases not matched to a gene: 9. The CDR3 sequence: CASSPLGGGAGNQPQHF. The CDR3 nucleotides read TGTGCCAGCTCACCATTGGGAGGGGGCGCGGGCAATCAGCCCCAGCATTTT. Supplemented by reference TRBV18 and TRBJ1-5, the full variable domain reads NAGVMQNPRHLVRRRGQEARLRCSPMKGHSHVYWYRQLPEEGLKFMVYLQKENIIDESGMPKERFSAEFPKEGPSILRIQQVVRGDSAAYFCASSPLGGGAGNQPQHFGDGTRLSIL.

The rearrangement joins TRBV28 to TRBJ2-2, with D possibly TRBD2 on 5 matching bases. V was cut by 1 base and J by 1 base, with 10 bases left in between. The CDR3 loop spans 16 amino acids. Germline V gives CDR1 MDHEN, CDR2 SYDVKM. CDR3 amino acids: CASSLLRAGNTGELFF. The CDR3 DNA follows: TGTGCCAGCAGTTTATTACGGGCGGGGAACACCGGGGAGCTGTTTTTT. The complete variable domain, with remaining parts taken from reference TRBV28 and TRBJ2-2, reads DVKVTQSSRYLVKRTGEKVFLECVQDMDHENMFWYRQDPGLGLRLIYFSYDVKMKEKGDIPEGYSVSREKKERFSLILESASTNQTSMYLCASSLLRAGNTGELFFGEGSRLTVL.

This chain uses TRBV11-2 with TRBJ2-5; 13 bases are shared with TRBD2. CDR1 and CDR2 (germline): SGHAT, FQNNGV. CDR3 size: 16 residues. V lost 5 bases and J lost 5; bases outside the gene matches: 8. The CDR3 loop reads CASSGWTSGRAETQYF. The CDR3 region has the DNA TGTGCCAGCAGCGGATGGACTAGCGGGAGAGCGGAGACCCAGTACTTC.

The chain couples TRBV5-5 to TRBJ2-7, with 8 nucleotides matching TRBD2. Germline V gene lookup returns CDR1 SGHKS and CDR2 YYEKEE (reference sequence). The CDR3 contains 15 residues. Unmatched junction bases numbered 9, after V lost 5 bases and J lost 2 bases. CDR3 DNA sequence: TGTGCCAGCAGTTCGCAACTAGCGGCCACCTACGAGCAGTACTTC. It yields the protein CASSSQLAATYEQYF.

The chain has TRBV6-1 and TRBJ1-1; D not resolved. CDR3 length: 11 residues. Germline CDR1 and CDR2: MNHNS and SASEGT. The V end was cut by 11 bases, the J end by 1 base, with 8 bases between. CDR3 residues: CAHRQNTEAFF. CDR3 DNA sequence: TGTGCCCACCGACAGAACACTGAAGCTTTCTTT.

This chain joins TRBV6-6 and TRBJ2-4; D is ambiguous. Deletions cut 8 bases from V and 0 bases from J, with 11 bases between. This CDR3 is built from 14 residues. CDR1 is MNHNY and CDR2 is SVGAGI in the germline V gene (reference sequence). In nucleotides, the CDR3 is TGTGCCAGCGCCCCTGATTTAGCCAAAAACATTCAGTACTTC. It codes for CASAPDLAKNIQYF.